This T cell receptor beta chain appears in the sequencing data of a study of blood T cell repertoires in COVID-19. Study summary: Italy, Spain and the United States were the sources of the convalescent and acute COVID-19 samples. Sources were T cells, B-cell-depleted T cells, or PBMCs; the material itself was cDNA or gDNA.

During active infection, Seattle patients enrolled and were then monitored through disease. Authors' methods: Reference gene primers were amplified, and this amplification served to estimate nucleated cell counts. The method was immunoSEQ multiplex PCR; TCRdb's version includes in-frame clones alone and lacks a portion of them. V and J calls and clone size are as listed in that table; D and trimming were resolved from the DNA. Among fewer than 250,000 clones listed, 85% were seen once. The length of the CDR3 is 11 residues. The V gene lost 0 bases and the J gene lost 12 bases, with 8 bases spanning the gap. Germline CDR1 and CDR2: MNHEY and SMNVEV (reference sequence).

Sequenced material: peripheral blood. The genes are TRBV27 and TRBJ1-1, with D possibly being TRBD1 (5 bases). The TCR comes from a man in his sixties with COVID-19, enrolled during active disease. The CDR3 reads CASSLSTETFF. The CDR3 bases are TGTGCCAGCAGTTTATCGACAGAGACTTTCTTT.